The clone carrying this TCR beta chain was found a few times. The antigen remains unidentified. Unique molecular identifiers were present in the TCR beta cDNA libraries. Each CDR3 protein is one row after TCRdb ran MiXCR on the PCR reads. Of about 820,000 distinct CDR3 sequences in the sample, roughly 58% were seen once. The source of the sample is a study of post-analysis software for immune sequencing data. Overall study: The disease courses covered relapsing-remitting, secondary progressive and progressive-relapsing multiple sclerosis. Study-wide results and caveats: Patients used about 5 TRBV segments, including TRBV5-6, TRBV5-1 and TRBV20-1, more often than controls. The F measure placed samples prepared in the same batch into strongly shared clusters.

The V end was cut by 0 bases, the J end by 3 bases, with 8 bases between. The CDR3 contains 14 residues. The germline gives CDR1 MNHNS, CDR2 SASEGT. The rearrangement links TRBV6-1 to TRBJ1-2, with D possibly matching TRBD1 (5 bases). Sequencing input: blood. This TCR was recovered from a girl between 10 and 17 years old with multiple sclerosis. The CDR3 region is CASSEAGPYYGYTF. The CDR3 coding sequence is TGTGCCAGCAGTGAAGCGGGACCTTACTATGGCTACACCTTC.